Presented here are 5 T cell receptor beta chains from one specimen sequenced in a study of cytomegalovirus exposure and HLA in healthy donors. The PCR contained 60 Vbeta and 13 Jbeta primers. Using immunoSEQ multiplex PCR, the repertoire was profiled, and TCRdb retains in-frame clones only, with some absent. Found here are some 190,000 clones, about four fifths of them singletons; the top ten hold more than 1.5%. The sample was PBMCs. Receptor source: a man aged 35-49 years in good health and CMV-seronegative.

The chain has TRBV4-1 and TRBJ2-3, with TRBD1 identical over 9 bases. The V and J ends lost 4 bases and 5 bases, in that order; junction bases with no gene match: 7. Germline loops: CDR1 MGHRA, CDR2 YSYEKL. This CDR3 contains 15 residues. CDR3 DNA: TGCGCCAGCAGCCGCGGGACAGGGAGTTTAGATACGCAGTATTTT. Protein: CASSRGTGSLDTQYF.

The CDR3 is CASSVQGWQNTEAFF. The CDR3 DNA reads as TGTGCCAGCAGCGTACAGGGGTGGCAGAACACTGAAGCTTTCTTT. This sequence joins TRBV9 and TRBJ1-1; perhaps TRBD1 as D (6 bases). V gave up 1 base and J gave up 1 base, with 11 bases separating them. The length of the CDR3 is 15 residues. Germline loops: CDR1 SGDLS, CDR2 YYNGEE.

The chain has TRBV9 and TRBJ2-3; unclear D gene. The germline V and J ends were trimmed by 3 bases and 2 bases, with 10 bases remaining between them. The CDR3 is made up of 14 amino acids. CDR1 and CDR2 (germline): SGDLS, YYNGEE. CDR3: CASSGRHPTDTQYF. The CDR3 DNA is TGTGCCAGCAGCGGGCGACACCCCACAGATACGCAGTATTTT.

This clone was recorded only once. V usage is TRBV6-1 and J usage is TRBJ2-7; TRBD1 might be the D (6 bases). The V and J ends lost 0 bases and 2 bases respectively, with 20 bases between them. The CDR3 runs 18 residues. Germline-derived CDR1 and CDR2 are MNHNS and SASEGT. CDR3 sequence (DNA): TGTGCCAGCAGTGAAGCGCGGTGGGGCAGGGGCATCACCTACGAGCAGTACTTC. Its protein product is CASSEARWGRGITYEQYF.

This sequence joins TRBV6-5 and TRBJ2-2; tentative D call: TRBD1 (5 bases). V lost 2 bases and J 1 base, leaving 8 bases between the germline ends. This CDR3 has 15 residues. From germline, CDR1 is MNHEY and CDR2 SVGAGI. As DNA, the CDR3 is TGTGCCAGCAGTTACCAAGGACAGAACACCGGGGAGCTGTTTTTT. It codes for CASSYQGQNTGELFF.